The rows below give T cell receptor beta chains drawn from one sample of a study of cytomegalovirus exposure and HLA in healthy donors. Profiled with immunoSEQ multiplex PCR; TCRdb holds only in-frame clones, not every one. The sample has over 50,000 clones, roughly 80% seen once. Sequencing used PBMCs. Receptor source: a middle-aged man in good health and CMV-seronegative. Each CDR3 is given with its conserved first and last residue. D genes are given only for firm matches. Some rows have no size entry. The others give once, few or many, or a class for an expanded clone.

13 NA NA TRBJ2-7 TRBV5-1 CASSLDPTSEQYF TGCGCCAGCAGCTTGGACCCAACATCCGAGCAGTACTTC
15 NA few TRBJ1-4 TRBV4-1 CASSQDRVPNEKLFF TGCGCCAGCAGCCAAGATCGGGTTCCTAATGAAAAACTGTTTTTT
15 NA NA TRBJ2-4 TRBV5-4 CASSLSAGGKNIQYF TGTGCCAGCAGCTTGTCGGCAGGGGGGAAAAACATTCAGTACTTC
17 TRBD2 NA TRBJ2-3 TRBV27 CASSQTSSGGTTDTQYF TGTGCCAGCAGCCAGACCTCTAGCGGGGGAACCACAGATACGCAGTATTTT
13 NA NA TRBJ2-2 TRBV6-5 CASRYHSTGELFF TGTGCCAGCAGGTACCACAGCACCGGGGAGCTGTTTTTT
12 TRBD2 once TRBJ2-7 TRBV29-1 CSVELGGYEQYF TGCAGCGTTGAATTGGGAGGGTACGAGCAGTACTTC
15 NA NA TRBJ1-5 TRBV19 CASSITQYSNQPQHF TGTGCCAGTAGTATAACACAGTATAGCAATCAGCCCCAGCATTTT
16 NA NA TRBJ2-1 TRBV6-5 CASSYSGQGTYNEQFF TGTGCCAGCAGTTACTCCGGGCAGGGGACCTACAATGAGCAGTTCTTC
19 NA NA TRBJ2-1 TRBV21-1 CASSKRGTGIPLRYNEQFF TGTGCCAGCAGCAAAAGGGGGACAGGCATCCCCTTGCGGTACAATGAGCAGTTCTTC
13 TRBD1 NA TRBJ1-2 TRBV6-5 CASSQTGGSGYTF TGTGCCAGCAGTCAGACAGGGGGCAGCGGCTACACCTTC
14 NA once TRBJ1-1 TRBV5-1 CASSLGGESGWAFF TGCGCCAGCAGCTTGGGGGGGGAGAGCGGTTGGGCTTTCTTT
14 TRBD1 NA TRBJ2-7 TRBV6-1 CASRTGTGNYEQYF TGTGCCAGCAGAACCGGGACAGGGAACTACGAGCAGTACTTC
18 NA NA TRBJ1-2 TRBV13 CASSLNAGAALTNYGYTF TGTGCCAGCAGCTTAAATGCAGGGGCCGCCCTTACTAACTATGGCTACACCTTC
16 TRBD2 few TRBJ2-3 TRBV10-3 CAISVASGGNTDTQYF TGTGCCATCAGTGTAGCTAGCGGGGGGAACACAGATACGCAGTATTTT
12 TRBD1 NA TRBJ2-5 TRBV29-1 CSARTGRETQYF TGCAGCGCCAGGACAGGGCGGGAGACCCAGTACTTC
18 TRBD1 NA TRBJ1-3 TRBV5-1 CASSSTGTDRVSGNTIYF TGCGCCAGCAGCTCGACCGGGACAGACAGGGTCTCTGGAAACACCATATATTTT
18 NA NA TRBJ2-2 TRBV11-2 CASSLDSPSGLGTGELFF TGTGCCAGCAGCTTAGATAGCCCCTCAGGGTTGGGCACCGGGGAGCTGTTTTTT
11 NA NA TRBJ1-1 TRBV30 CAWGTGKDAFF TGTGCCTGGGGAACAGGGAAGGATGCTTTCTTT
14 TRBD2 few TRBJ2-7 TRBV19 CASRGLAGDYEQYF TGTGCCAGTAGGGGACTAGCGGGGGACTACGAGCAGTACTTC
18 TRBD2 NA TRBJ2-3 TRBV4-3 CASSQEPGGGPATDTQYF TGCGCCAGCAGCCAAGAACCGGGCGGGGGGCCCGCCACAGATACGCAGTATTTT
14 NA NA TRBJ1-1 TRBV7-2 CASSFSPAGTEAFF TGTGCCAGCAGCTTTTCCCCGGCGGGAACTGAAGCTTTCTTT
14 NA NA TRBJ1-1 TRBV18 CASSLNRESTEAFF TGTGCCAGCTCACTCAACAGGGAGAGCACTGAAGCTTTCTTT
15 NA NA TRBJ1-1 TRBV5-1 CASSWFGGPNTEAFF TGCGCCAGCAGCTGGTTTGGGGGCCCTAACACTGAAGCTTTCTTT
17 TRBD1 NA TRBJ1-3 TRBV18 CASSPGTGARGGNTIYF TGTGCCAGCTCACCCGGGACAGGGGCCCGGGGTGGAAACACCATATATTTT
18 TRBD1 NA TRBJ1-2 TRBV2 CASNYMTGGELTNYGYTF TGTGCCAGCAACTACATGACAGGGGGGGAGCTTACTAACTATGGCTACACCTTC
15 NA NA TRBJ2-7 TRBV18 CASSPATAQPYEQYF TGTGCCAGCTCACCAGCGACAGCCCAGCCCTACGAGCAGTACTTC
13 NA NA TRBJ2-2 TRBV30 CAWSSTDSGELFF TGTGCCTGGAGTTCTACTGACAGCGGGGAGCTGTTTTTT
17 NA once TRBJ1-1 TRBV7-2 CASSSHLTVNSNTEAFF TGTGCCAGCAGCTCACATCTGACAGTTAATTCGAACACTGAAGCTTTCTTT
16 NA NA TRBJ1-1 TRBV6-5 CASSYRPVGGATEAFF TGTGCCAGCAGTTACCGCCCGGTAGGGGGGGCGACTGAAGCTTTCTTT
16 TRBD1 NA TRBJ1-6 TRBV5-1 CASSLEPGQGNSPLHF TGCGCCAGCAGCTTGGAACCGGGACAGGGTAATTCACCCCTCCACTTT
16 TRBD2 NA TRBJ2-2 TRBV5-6 CASSSLGGYGTGELFF TGTGCCAGCAGCTCCCTCGGGGGGTACGGCACCGGGGAGCTGTTTTTT
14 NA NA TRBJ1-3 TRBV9 CASSVRTSGNTIYF TGTGCCAGCAGCGTACGGACAAGTGGAAACACCATATATTTT
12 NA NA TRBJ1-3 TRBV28 CASSLVGNTIYF TGTGCCAGCAGTTTAGTAGGAAACACCATATATTTT
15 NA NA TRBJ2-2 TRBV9 CASSPTGASGGELFF TGTGCCAGCAGCCCCACCGGAGCGAGTGGCGGGGAGCTGTTTTTT
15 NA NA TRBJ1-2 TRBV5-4 CASSLAPRENYGYTF TGTGCCAGCAGCTTGGCCCCTCGGGAGAACTATGGCTACACCTTC
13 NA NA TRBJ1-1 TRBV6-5 CASSLREYTEAFF TGTGCCAGCAGTTTACGGGAGTACACTGAAGCTTTCTTT
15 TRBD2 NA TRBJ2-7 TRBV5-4 CASSSGLANSYEQYF TGTGCCAGCAGCTCGGGACTAGCAAACTCCTACGAGCAGTACTTC
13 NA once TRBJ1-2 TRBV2 CASSEGGSSGYTF TGTGCCAGCAGTGAAGGTGGTTCGAGTGGCTACACCTTC
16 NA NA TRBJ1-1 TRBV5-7 CASSLIGRRMNTEAFF TGTGCCAGCAGCTTGATCGGACGGAGGATGAACACTGAAGCTTTCTTT
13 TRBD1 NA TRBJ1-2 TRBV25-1 CASRDRGGYGYTF TGTGCCAGCAGAGACAGGGGCGGCTATGGCTACACCTTC
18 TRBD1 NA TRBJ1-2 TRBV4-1 CASSHVSWLVTGGDGYTF TGCGCCAGCAGCCATGTCTCGTGGCTTGTGACAGGGGGCGATGGCTACACCTTC
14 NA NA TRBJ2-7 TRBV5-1 CASSLNGRAYEQYF TGCGCCAGCAGCTTGAACGGTCGAGCGTACGAGCAGTACTTC
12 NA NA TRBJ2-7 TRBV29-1 CSGVVGTYEQYF TGCAGCGGAGTCGTCGGGACCTACGAGCAGTACTTC
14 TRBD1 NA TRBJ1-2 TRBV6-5 CASSYFRGRGGYTF TGTGCCAGCAGTTACTTCAGGGGGCGAGGTGGCTACACCTTC
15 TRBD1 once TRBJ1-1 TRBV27 CASSLSIGTGGEAFF TGTGCCAGCAGTTTATCGATCGGGACAGGGGGTGAAGCTTTCTTT
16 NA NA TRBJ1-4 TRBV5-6 CASSLVPGATNEKLFF TGTGCCAGCAGCTTGGTCCCGGGGGCAACTAATGAAAAACTGTTTTTT
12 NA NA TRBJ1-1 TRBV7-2 CASSLGGWNAFF TGTGCCAGCAGCCTCGGCGGGTGGAACGCTTTCTTT
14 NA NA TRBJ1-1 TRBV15 CATTRHAGNTEAFF TGTGCCACCACCCGCCATGCCGGGAACACTGAAGCTTTCTTT
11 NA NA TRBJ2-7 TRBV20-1 CSARDWSEQYF TGCAGTGCTAGAGATTGGAGCGAGCAGTACTTC
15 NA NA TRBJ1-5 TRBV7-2 CASSLDAGGNQPQHF TGTGCCAGCAGCTTAGACGCCGGAGGAAATCAGCCCCAGCATTTT
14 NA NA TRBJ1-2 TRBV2 CASIGLPRDYGYTF TGTGCCAGCATCGGTCTACCTCGGGACTATGGCTACACCTTC
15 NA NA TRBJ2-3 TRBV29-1 CSVSRGGGSTDTQYF TGCAGCGTCTCCAGAGGGGGGGGAAGCACAGATACGCAGTATTTT
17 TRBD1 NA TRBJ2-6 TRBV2 CASSEHRGLSGANVLTF TGTGCCAGCAGTGAGCACAGGGGCCTCTCTGGGGCCAACGTCCTGACTTTC
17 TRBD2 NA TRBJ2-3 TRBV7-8 CASSLDPGLAPPDTQYF TGTGCCAGCAGCTTGGATCCGGGACTAGCCCCACCAGATACGCAGTATTTT
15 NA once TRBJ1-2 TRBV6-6 CASSLRSGNPRGYTF TGTGCCAGCAGTTTACGGAGCGGAAACCCCCGCGGCTACACCTTC
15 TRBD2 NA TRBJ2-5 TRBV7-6 CASSGSGGAVWTQYF TGTGCCAGCAGCGGTAGCGGGGGGGCCGTTTGGACCCAGTACTTC
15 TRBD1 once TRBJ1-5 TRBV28 CASSFPTGGERPQHF TGTGCCAGCAGTTTCCCGACAGGGGGCGAGAGGCCCCAGCATTTT
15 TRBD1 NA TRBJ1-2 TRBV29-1 CSVDEGARQNYGYTF TGCAGCGTTGATGAGGGGGCGAGACAAAACTATGGCTACACCTTC